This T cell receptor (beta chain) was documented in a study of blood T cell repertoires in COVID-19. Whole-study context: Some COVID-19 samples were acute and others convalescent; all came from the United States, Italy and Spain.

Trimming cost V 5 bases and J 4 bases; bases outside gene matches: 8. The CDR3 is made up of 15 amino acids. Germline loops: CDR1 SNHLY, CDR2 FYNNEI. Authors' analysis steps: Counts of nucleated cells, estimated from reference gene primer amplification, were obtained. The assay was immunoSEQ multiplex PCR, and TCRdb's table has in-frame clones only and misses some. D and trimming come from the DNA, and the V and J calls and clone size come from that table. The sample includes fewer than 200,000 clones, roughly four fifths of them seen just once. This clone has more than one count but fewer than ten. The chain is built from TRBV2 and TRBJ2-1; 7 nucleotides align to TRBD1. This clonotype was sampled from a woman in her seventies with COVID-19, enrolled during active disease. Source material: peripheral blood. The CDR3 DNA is TGTGCCAGCAGTCAAACAGGGGCTAGATACAATGAGCAGTTCTTC. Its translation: CASSQTGARYNEQFF.